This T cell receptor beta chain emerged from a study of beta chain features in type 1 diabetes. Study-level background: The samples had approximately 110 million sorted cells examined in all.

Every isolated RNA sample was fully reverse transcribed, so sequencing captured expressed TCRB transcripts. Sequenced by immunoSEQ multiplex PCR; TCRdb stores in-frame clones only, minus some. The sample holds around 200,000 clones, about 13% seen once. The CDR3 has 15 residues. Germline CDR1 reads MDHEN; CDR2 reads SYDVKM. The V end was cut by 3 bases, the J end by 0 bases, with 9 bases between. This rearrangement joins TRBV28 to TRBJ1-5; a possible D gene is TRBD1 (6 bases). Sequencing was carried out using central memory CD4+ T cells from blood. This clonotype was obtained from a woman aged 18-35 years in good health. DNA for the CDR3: TGTGCCAGCAGTTTTCGAGGGGGTAGCAATCAGCCCCAGCATTTT. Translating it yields CASSFRGGSNQPQHF.